This T cell receptor (beta chain) was documented in a study of T cells in women clearing cervical HPV infection. Study summary: Case blood was drawn when the lesion was first found; control blood after infection became undetectable. Study results and limitations: Combining TCR richness with V gene abundances gave about 0.87 AUC.

Profiling relied on immunoSEQ multiplex PCR, and the TCRdb table lists in-frame clones only, not all of them. Recorded for this sample: 25,000 to 30,000 clones. To note about this clone: Its antigen is as yet unknown. The CDR3 end lies 3 residues beyond the end of the read and is filled in from the germline J gene.

Between the trimmed V and J ends, which lost 0 bases and 7 bases, there was a span of 12 bases. The V gene's germline CDR1 is MNHEY and CDR2 SVGEGT. The length of the CDR3 is 14 residues. The material sequenced was blood buffy coat. The chain is built from TRBV6-2 or TRBV6-3 and TRBJ1-2; D gene ambiguous. This TCR derives from a woman between 18 and 70 years old with a cervical HPV16 infection that either progressed to CIN3+ or cleared (not recorded which). CDR3 DNA (partial): TGTGCCAGCAGTTACTCGATACTGTCAACTGGC. This encodes CASSYSILSTG. The whole CDR3 protein is CASSYSILSTGYTF.